This TCR beta chain is from a study of T cell clonotyping in hematopoietic cell transplantation. Across the study: Cytoreduction preceded collection of pretransplant recipient samples.

Study-wide results and caveats: Pathologically expanded recipient clonotypes increased progressively from day 30 to day 180 as diversity fell.

Sequencing used immunoSEQ multiplex PCR; TCRdb keeps in-frame clones, though not all of them. The top ten hold roughly 6% of the sample, which has roughly 45,000 clones, 70% to 90% seen once. A note on this clone: What it recognizes is unknown.

Time point meaning: recipient sample about 28 days before transplant, after cytoreduction. The CDR3 spans 12 residues. Germline CDR1 and CDR2: MDHEN and SYDVKM. The chain has TRBV28 and TRBJ2-7; a weak D match, TRBD2 (5 bases). The TCR was taken from a man in his 60s with biphenotypic leukemia. Some clones in this sample may be carry-over from other donors' samples. Specimen: peripheral blood mononuclear cells, collected before stem cell transplant. CDR3 nucleotides: TGTGCTACAAAGGAGGCCGTTGGCGAGCAGTACTTC. It encodes CATKEAVGEQYF.